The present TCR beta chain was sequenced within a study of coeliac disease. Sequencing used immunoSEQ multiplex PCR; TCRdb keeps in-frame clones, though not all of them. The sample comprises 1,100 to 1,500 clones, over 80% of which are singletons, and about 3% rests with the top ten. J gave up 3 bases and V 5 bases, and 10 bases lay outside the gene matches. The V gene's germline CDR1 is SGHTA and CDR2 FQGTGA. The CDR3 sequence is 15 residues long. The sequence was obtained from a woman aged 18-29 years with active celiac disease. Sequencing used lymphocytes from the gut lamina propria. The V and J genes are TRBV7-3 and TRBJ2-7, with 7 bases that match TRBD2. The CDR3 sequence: CASSKAGGSNYEQYF. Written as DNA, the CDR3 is TGTGCCAGCAGCAAGGCCGGCGGGAGTAACTACGAGCAGTACTTC.